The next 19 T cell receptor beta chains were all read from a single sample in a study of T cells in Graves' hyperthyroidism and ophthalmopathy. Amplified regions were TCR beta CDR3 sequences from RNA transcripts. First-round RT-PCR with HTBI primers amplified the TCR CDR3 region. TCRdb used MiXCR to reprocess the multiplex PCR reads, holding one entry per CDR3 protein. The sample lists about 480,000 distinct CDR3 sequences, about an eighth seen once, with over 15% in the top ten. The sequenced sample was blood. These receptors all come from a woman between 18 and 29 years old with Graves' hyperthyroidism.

CDR3 DNA: TGCGCCAGCAGCCCCGGGACGGCCGACGATACGCAGTATTTT. Its protein product is CASSPGTADDTQYF. This chain connects TRBV5-1 to TRBJ2-3; D could derive from TRBD1 or TRBD2 (5 bases each). CDR3 length equals 14 residues. The germline V gene has CDR1 SGHRS and CDR2 YFSETQ. The germline V and J ends were trimmed by 4 bases and 6 bases, with 15 bases remaining between them.

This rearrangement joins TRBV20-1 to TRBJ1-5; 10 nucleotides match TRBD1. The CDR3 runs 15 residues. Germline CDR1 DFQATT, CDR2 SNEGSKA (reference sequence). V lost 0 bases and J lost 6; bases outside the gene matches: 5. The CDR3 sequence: CSARDRGQGLQPQHF. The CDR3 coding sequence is TGCAGTGCTAGAGATAGGGGACAGGGGCTTCAGCCCCAGCATTTT.

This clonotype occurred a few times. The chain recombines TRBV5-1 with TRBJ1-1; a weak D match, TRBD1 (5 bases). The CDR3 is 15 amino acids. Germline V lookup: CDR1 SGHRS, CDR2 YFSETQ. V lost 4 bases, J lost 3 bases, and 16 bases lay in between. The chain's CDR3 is CASSPAVGVDTEAFF. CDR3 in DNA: TGCGCCAGCAGCCCCGCTGTGGGGGTGGACACTGAAGCTTTCTTT.

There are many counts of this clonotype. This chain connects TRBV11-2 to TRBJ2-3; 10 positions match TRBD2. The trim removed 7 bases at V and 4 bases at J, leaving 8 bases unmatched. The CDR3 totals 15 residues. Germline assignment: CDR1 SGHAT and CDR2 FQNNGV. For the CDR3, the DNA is TGTGCCAGCACGCTCAGCGGGAGGGCCGCAGATACGCAGTATTTT. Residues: CASTLSGRAADTQYF.

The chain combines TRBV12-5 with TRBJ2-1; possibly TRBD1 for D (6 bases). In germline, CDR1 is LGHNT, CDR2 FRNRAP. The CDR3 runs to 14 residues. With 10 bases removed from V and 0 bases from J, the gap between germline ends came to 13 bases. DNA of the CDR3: TGTGCTACTGCCCAGGGGAGCTCCTACAATGAGCAGTTCTTC. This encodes CATAQGSSYNEQFF.

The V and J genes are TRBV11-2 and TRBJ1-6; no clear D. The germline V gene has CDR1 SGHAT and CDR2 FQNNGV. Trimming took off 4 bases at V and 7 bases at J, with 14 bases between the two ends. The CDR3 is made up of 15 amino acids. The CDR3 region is CASSYQTFKNSPLHF. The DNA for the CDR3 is TGTGCCAGCAGCTACCAAACGTTCAAGAATTCACCCCTCCACTTT.

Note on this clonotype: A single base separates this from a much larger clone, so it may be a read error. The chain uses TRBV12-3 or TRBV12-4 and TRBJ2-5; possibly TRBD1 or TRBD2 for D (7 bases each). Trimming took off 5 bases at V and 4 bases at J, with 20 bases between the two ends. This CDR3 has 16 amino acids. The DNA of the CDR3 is TGTGCCAGCAGTGACCCACGGCAGGGGGGGGGAGAGACCCAGTACTTC. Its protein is CASSDPRQGGGETQYF.

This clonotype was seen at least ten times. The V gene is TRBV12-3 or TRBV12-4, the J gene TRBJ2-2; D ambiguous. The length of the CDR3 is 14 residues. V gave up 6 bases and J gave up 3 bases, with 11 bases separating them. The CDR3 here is CASSPPRYTGELFF. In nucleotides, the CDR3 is TGTGCCAGCAGCCCCCCCCGGTACACCGGGGAGCTGTTTTTT.

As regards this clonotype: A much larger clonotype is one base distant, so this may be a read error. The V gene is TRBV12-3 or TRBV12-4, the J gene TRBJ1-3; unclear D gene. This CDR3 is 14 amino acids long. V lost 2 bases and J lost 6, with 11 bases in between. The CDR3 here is CASSLITPENTIYF. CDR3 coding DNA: TGTGCCAGCAGTTTAATTACGCCTGAAAACACCATATATTTT.

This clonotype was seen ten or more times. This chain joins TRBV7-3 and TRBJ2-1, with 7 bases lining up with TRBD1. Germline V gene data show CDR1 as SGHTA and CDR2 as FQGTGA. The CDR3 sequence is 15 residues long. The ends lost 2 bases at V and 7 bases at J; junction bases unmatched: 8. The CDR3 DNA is TGTGCCAGCAGCTTAGGCGAGACAGGGTCGAATGAGCAGTTCTTC. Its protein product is CASSLGETGSNEQFF.

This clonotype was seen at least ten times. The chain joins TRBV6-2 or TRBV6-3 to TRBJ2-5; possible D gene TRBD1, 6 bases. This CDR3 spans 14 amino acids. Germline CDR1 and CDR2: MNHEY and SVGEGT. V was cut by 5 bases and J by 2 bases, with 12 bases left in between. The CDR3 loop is CASSAMGHQETQYF. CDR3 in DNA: TGTGCCAGCAGTGCAATGGGACATCAAGAGACCCAGTACTTC.

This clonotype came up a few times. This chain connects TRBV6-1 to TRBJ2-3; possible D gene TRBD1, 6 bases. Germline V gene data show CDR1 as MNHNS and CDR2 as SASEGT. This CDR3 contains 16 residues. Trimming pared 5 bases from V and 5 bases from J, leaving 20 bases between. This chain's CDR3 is CASSLQGRVFGDTQYF. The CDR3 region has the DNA TGTGCCAGCAGTCTACAGGGAAGGGTTTTTGGAGATACGCAGTATTTT.

CDR3 sequence: CASSLGGGSWQRLWDEQFF. The CDR3, as DNA: TGTGCCAGCAGCTTAGGGGGGGGGTCGTGGCAGAGGTTGTGGGATGAGCAGTTCTTC. The chain has TRBV7-9 and TRBJ2-1; TRBD2 matches 7 bases. V lost 1 base and J lost 8; bases outside the gene matches: 20. Germline V lookup: CDR1 SEHNR, CDR2 FQNEAQ (reference sequence). The CDR3 has 19 residues.

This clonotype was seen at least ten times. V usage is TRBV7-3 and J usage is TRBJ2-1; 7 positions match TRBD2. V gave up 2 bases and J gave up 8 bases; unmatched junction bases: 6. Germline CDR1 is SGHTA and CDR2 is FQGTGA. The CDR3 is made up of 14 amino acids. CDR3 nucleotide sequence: TGTGCCAGCAGCTTAGGGACTACCGTAGATGAGCAGTTCTTC. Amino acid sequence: CASSLGTTVDEQFF. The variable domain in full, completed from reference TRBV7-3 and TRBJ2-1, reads GAGVSQTPSNKVTEKGKYVELRCDPISGHTALYWYRQSLGQGPEFLIYFQGTGAADDSGLPNDRFFAVRPEGSVSTLKIQRTERGDSAVYLCASSLGTTVDEQFFGPGTRLTVL.

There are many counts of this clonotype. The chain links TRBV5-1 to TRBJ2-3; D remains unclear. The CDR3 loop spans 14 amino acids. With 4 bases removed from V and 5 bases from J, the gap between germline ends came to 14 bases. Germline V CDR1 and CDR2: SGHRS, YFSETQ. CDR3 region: CASSVGTLGDTQYF. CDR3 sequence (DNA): TGCGCCAGCAGCGTGGGAACCTTGGGAGATACGCAGTATTTT.

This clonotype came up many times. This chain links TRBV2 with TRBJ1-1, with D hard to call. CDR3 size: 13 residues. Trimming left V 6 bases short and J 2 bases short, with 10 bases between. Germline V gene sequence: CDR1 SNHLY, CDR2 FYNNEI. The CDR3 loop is CASRVATNTEAFF. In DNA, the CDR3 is TGTGCCAGCAGGGTCGCCACAAACACTGAAGCTTTCTTT.

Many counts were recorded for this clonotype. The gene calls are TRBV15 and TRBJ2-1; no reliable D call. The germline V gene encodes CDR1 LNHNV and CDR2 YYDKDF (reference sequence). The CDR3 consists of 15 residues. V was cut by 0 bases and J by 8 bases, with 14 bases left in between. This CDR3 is CATSRDGPQTDEQFF. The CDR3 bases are TGTGCCACCAGCAGAGATGGGCCTCAGACCGATGAGCAGTTCTTC.

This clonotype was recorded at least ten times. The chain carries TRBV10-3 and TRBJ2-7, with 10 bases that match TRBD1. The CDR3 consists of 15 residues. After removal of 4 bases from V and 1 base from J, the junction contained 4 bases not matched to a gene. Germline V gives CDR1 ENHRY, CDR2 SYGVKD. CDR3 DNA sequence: TGTGCCATCAGTGTATCGGGACAGGGGTCCTACGAGCAGTACTTC. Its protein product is CAISVSGQGSYEQYF.

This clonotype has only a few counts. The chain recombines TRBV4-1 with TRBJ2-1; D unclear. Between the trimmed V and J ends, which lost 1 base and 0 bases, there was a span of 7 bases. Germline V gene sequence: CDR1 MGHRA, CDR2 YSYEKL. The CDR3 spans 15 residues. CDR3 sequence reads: CASSQGLVSYNEQFF. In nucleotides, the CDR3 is TGCGCCAGCAGCCAAGGGCTGGTCTCCTACAATGAGCAGTTCTTC.